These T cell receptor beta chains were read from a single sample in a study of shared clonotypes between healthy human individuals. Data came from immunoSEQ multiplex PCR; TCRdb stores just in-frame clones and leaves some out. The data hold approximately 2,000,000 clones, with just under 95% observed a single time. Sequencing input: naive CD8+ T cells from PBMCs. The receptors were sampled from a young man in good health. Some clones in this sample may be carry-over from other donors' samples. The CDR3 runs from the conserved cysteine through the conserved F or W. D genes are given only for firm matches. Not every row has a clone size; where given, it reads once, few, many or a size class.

TGCGCCAGCAGCACAGGGGTGGGAGATACGCAGTATTTT,CASSTGVGDTQYF,TRBV4-1,TRBJ2-3,TRBD1,.
TGTGCCAGCAGCGTCACTAGCGCGAGGGGGGAGCAGTACTTC,CASSVTSARGEQYF,TRBV7-2,TRBJ2-7,.,.
TGCAGCGTTGGGACCGCTGAAGCTTTCTTT,CSVGTAEAFF,TRBV29-1,TRBJ1-1,.,few
TGTGCCATTAGAGCCGAGGGGGCGATGGTCAACGAGCAGTACTTC,CAIRAEGAMVNEQYF,TRBV7-2,TRBJ2-7,TRBD1,once
TGTGCCACCAGAAGACAGGCAGGCAATGAGCAGTTCTTC,CATRRQAGNEQFF,TRBV15,TRBJ2-1,.,.
TGTGCCAGTAGGGAAGTGAACACTGAAGCTTTCTTT,CASREVNTEAFF,TRBV19,TRBJ1-1,.,.
TGTGCCAGCGCCGACAGGAGCAATCAGCCCCAGCATTTT,CASADRSNQPQHF,TRBV6-1,TRBJ1-5,.,.
TGTGCCAGCAGTTTAAGGTTCCAGCTGCCGTATGGGACCCAGTACTTC,CASSLRFQLPYGTQYF,TRBV28,TRBJ2-5,.,.
TGTGCCAGCAGTTTAAATGGGGGAGTGAATGAGCAGTTCTTC,CASSLNGGVNEQFF,TRBV27,TRBJ2-1,.,.
TGTGCCAGCAGCTTAGACGCGCGACCCCCTTTCAATGAGCAGTTCTTC,CASSLDARPPFNEQFF,TRBV27,TRBJ2-1,.,.
TGCGCCAGCGGGACAGGGCGGGGTGAAAAACTGTTTTTT,CASGTGRGEKLFF,TRBV4-1,TRBJ1-4,TRBD1,few
TGTGCCAGCAGTGGACTAGACAGGGTCTACGAGCAGTACTTC,CASSGLDRVYEQYF,TRBV28,TRBJ2-7,.,.
TGTGCCAGCAGCACAGGGACGGACAGCTACGAGCAGTACTTC,CASSTGTDSYEQYF,TRBV21-1,TRBJ2-7,.,.
TGTGCCAGCAGCCCGGGACTAGCGGGAAGGGGCGGGAACGAGCAGTACTTC,CASSPGLAGRGGNEQYF,TRBV21-1,TRBJ2-7,.,.
TGCAGCGCAGTGACCCCGGGAGAGAGGACCGGGGAGCTGTTTTTT,CSAVTPGERTGELFF,TRBV29-1,TRBJ2-2,.,once
TGTGCCAGCAGCTTCCGGACAGCGCCGAACACTGAAGCTTTCTTT,CASSFRTAPNTEAFF,TRBV7-9,TRBJ1-1,.,.
TGTGCCAGCAGTTCCGACACAGGGGGTAACAATGAGCAGTTCTTC,CASSSDTGGNNEQFF,TRBV27,TRBJ2-1,TRBD1,.
TGTGCCACCAGCTACCAGGGGAGGGACGAGCAGTACTTC,CATSYQGRDEQYF,TRBV15,TRBJ2-7,.,.
TGTGCCAGTAGTCCCCTCCCCGGGAGTAACTACGAGCAGTACTTC,CASSPLPGSNYEQYF,TRBV19,TRBJ2-7,.,.
TGTGCCAGCAGCTTAGATAACAGGGGTGGTAATCAGCCCCAGCATTTT,CASSLDNRGGNQPQHF,TRBV7-8,TRBJ1-5,TRBD1,once
TGCGCCAGCACCCCTAGCCAACTAGCTATAAAGACCCAGTACTTC,CASTPSQLAIKTQYF,TRBV10-2,TRBJ2-5,.,.
TGCGCCAGCAGCCAAGATCCAGAGAACGCCGGGGAGCTGTTTTTT,CASSQDPENAGELFF,TRBV4-3,TRBJ2-2,.,once
TGCAGCGTTGAAGGGACTCGATACAATGAGCAGTTCTTC,CSVEGTRYNEQFF,TRBV29-1,TRBJ2-1,.,.
TGTGCCAGCAGTTTGTGGACAGGGACCTATAGAGAGCAGTACTTC,CASSLWTGTYREQYF,TRBV28,TRBJ2-7,TRBD1,.
TGTGCCACCTCAGCGGGGCAGCCTACCGGGGAGCTGTTTTTT,CATSAGQPTGELFF,TRBV7-2,TRBJ2-2,TRBD2,.
TGTGCCAGCAGCCCGCCCCTAGCGGGAGGCCCCACCTACGAGCAGTACTTC,CASSPPLAGGPTYEQYF,TRBV5-4,TRBJ2-7,TRBD2,.
TGTGCCAGCAGCTTAAGGTCGGACACTGAAGCTTTCTTT,CASSLRSDTEAFF,TRBV7-9,TRBJ1-1,.,.
TGTGCCAGTAGTCCTGACGCGAGAGGCGAGACCCAGTACTTC,CASSPDARGETQYF,TRBV19,TRBJ2-5,.,.
TGTGCCAGCAGCCAAGGGCGGGAGATACTGAGTTACAATGAGCAGTTCTTC,CASSQGREILSYNEQFF,TRBV4-2,TRBJ2-1,TRBD2,.
TGTGCCAGCAGCAGTCCCCAGTACACTGAAGCTTTCTTT,CASSSPQYTEAFF,TRBV7-3,TRBJ1-1,.,.
TGTGCCAGCCAGGGGGACAGGGAACAATATACGCAGTATTTT,CASQGDREQYTQYF,TRBV7-3,TRBJ2-3,TRBD1,.
TGTGCCAGCAGTGATGTGATTAACTATGGCTACACCTTC,CASSDVINYGYTF,TRBV2,TRBJ1-2,.,.
TGCGCCAGCAGCTTGGTAGGACAGGGGGCGAAAGAGCAGTACTTC,CASSLVGQGAKEQYF,TRBV5-1,TRBJ2-7,TRBD1,.
TGTGCCAGTAGTAATTCAGGGACTGAAAAACTGTTTTTT,CASSNSGTEKLFF,TRBV19,TRBJ1-4,.,.
TGCGCCAGCAGCTTCTCGCAAGCGGGGTCCTACGAGCAGTACTTC,CASSFSQAGSYEQYF,TRBV5-1,TRBJ2-7,TRBD2,.
TGTGCCAGTAGTATAAAGGGACTAGCGCATGGGGCCAACGTCCTGACTTTC,CASSIKGLAHGANVLTF,TRBV19,TRBJ2-6,TRBD2,.
TGTGCCAGCAGCCCCGGGACTAGCGTCCCCTACAATGAGCAGTTCTTC,CASSPGTSVPYNEQFF,TRBV11-2,TRBJ2-1,TRBD2,once
TGTGCCAGCAGCGTAGCCGGAGAGGGTTACGAGCAGTACTTC,CASSVAGEGYEQYF,TRBV9,TRBJ2-7,.,.
TGCGCCAGCAGCCAAGTTTGGGACAGAGGGGATGAAAAACTGTTTTTT,CASSQVWDRGDEKLFF,TRBV4-3,TRBJ1-4,TRBD1,.
TGCGCCAGCAGCCAAGATCCCCCCCCCGCGGGAGTACCAGATACGCAGTATTTT,CASSQDPPPAGVPDTQYF,TRBV4-1,TRBJ2-3,TRBD2,.
TGTGCCAGCAGTGTAGGACAGGGGGCAGGAGAGACCCAGTACTTC,CASSVGQGAGETQYF,TRBV6-5,TRBJ2-5,TRBD1,.
TGTGCCAGCAGATCCCGAACCCACGAGCAGTACTTC,CASRSRTHEQYF,TRBV5-6,TRBJ2-7,.,.
TGTGCCAGCAGCAACCCCGGGACGGCCACCGGGGAGCTGTTTTTT,CASSNPGTATGELFF,TRBV9,TRBJ2-2,.,.
TGCGCCAGCAGCCAAGGGACTACCGGGACAGATACGCAGTATTTT,CASSQGTTGTDTQYF,TRBV4-1,TRBJ2-3,.,.
TGTGCCAGCAGAGCCGGGACAGGGGGAGAGACCCAGTACTTC,CASRAGTGGETQYF,TRBV27,TRBJ2-5,TRBD1,.
TGTGCCAGCAGTTTGGCCCCCATTAGCGTAATGCAGTTCTTC,CASSLAPISVMQFF,TRBV28,TRBJ2-1,.,.
TGTGCCAGCAGCTTAGAGACTAGCGACTACGAGCAGTACTTC,CASSLETSDYEQYF,TRBV7-9,TRBJ2-7,TRBD2,.
TGTGCCAGCAGTTACTCCAGGGGCGATGAGCAGTTCTTC,CASSYSRGDEQFF,TRBV6-5,TRBJ2-1,.,.